This is a list of T cell receptor beta chains from one sample in a study of CD8+ T cells in alopecia areata. This table comes from immunoSEQ multiplex PCR, and its TCRdb copy is limited to in-frame clones, with some not included. The sample comprises 110,000 or so clones, approximately 59% of which are singletons, and roughly 19% rests with the top ten. Sequencing was performed on CD8+ T cells sorted from blood. The receptors originated from a human donor in good health. The CDR3 runs from the conserved cysteine through the conserved F or W. The D gene is left open where the match is weak. Rows may omit the clone size; those that give it use once, few, many or a size class.

d_call j_call clone_size v_call cdr3_aa cdr3_nt
. TRBJ2-7 once TRBV5-4 CASSQGMGSGSYEQYF TGCGCCAGCAGCCAAGGGATGGGCTCAGGTTCCTACGAGCAGTACTTC
TRBD2 TRBJ2-7 . TRBV25-1 CASSGTGGTTYEQYF TGTGCCAGCAGTGGAACAGGCGGGACTACCTACGAGCAGTACTTC
. TRBJ2-3 . TRBV29-1 CSVDLFPDGEADTQYF TGCAGCGTTGATCTTTTCCCGGACGGGGAGGCAGATACGCAGTATTTT
. TRBJ2-1 . TRBV30 CAWDTGGDATEQFF TGTGCCTGGGATACTGGCGGGGATGCGACTGAGCAGTTCTTC
. TRBJ2-7 . TRBV7-8 CASSLASVAYEQYF TGTGCCAGCAGCTTAGCGTCTGTAGCCTACGAGCAGTACTTC
. TRBJ1-4 few TRBV2 CASSGNEKLFF TGTGCCAGCAGTGGTAATGAAAAACTGTTTTTT
TRBD2 TRBJ2-7 . TRBV13 CASSHRGGRYEQYF TGTGCCAGCAGCCACCGCGGGGGTCGGTACGAGCAGTACTTC
TRBD1 TRBJ1-3 . TRBV30 CAWNLPDRDSGNTIYF TGTGCCTGGAACCTACCAGACAGGGACTCTGGAAACACCATATATTTT
TRBD1 TRBJ2-3 . TRBV7-9 CATQGDTRTDTQYF TGTGCCACCCAGGGGGATACTCGAACAGATACGCAGTATTTT
TRBD2 TRBJ2-1 once TRBV30 CAWSPQFAGGPYEQFF TGTGCCTGGAGTCCCCAGTTTGCGGGGGGGCCGTATGAGCAGTTCTTC
. TRBJ2-3 . TRBV6-5 CASSANRVDTQYF TGTGCCAGCAGTGCTAACAGGGTAGATACGCAGTATTTT
. TRBJ1-1 . TRBV29-1 CSVVPTITAGNTEAFF TGCAGCGTTGTCCCTACTATAACGGCAGGGAACACTGAAGCTTTCTTT
TRBD2 TRBJ2-4 . TRBV18 CASSPFRVRGGAKNIQYF TGTGCCAGCTCACCTTTCCGGGTCCGGGGGGGAGCCAAAAACATTCAGTACTTC
. TRBJ2-2 few TRBV2 CASIGFSGSSNTGELFF TGTGCCAGCATAGGGTTTTCGGGATCCTCGAACACCGGGGAGCTGTTTTTT
TRBD1 TRBJ2-5 . TRBV27 CASSPIRTGIPQETQYF TGTGCCAGCAGTCCCATCCGGACAGGGATTCCCCAAGAGACCCAGTACTTC
. TRBJ1-1 . TRBV9 CASSVGIANTEAFF TGTGCCAGCAGCGTAGGGATAGCGAACACTGAAGCTTTCTTT
. TRBJ1-6 few TRBV6-1 CASSEIGQLYNSPLHF TGTGCCAGCAGTGAGATCGGACAGCTCTATAATTCACCCCTCCACTTT
. TRBJ2-1 . TRBV5-6 CASSPGRNNEQFF TGTGCCAGCAGCCCCGGGAGAAACAATGAGCAGTTCTTC
. TRBJ2-7 . TRBV28 CASSPILKGPQYF TGTGCCAGCAGCCCCATTCTTAAGGGCCCGCAGTACTTC
. TRBJ2-5 . TRBV27 CATRQDRGETQYF TGTGCCACACGACAGGATCGAGGGGAGACCCAGTACTTC
. TRBJ2-2 many TRBV7-6 CASSPLTGLPLTGELFF TGTGCCAGCAGCCCGCTGACGGGGCTACCCCTCACCGGGGAGCTGTTTTTT
TRBD1 TRBJ1-5 . TRBV4-1 CASSQLPGQWDNQPQHF TGCGCCAGCAGCCAGCTACCGGGACAGTGGGACAATCAGCCCCAGCATTTT
TRBD2 TRBJ2-5 . TRBV11-2 CASSLLGRGGEETQYF TGTGCCAGCAGCTTGTTGGGTCGGGGGGGCGAAGAGACCCAGTACTTC
. TRBJ2-3 few TRBV7-9 CAVSGIHPSTDTQYF TGTGCCGTGTCCGGGATCCACCCTAGCACAGATACGCAGTATTTT
. TRBJ1-4 few TRBV9 CASSVEGATNEKLFF TGTGCCAGCAGCGTAGAAGGAGCAACTAATGAAAAACTGTTTTTT
TRBD1 TRBJ2-1 few TRBV5-1 CASSPGQELYNEQFF TGCGCCAGCAGCCCGGGACAGGAGCTCTACAATGAGCAGTTCTTC
. TRBJ1-1 . TRBV11-2 CASSLGQFLGANTEAFF TGTGCCAGCAGCTTAGGTCAGTTCCTAGGTGCGAACACTGAAGCTTTCTTT
TRBD1 TRBJ2-7 . TRBV5-6 CALGGQGYEQYF TGTGCCCTCGGGGGACAGGGGTACGAGCAGTACTTC
. TRBJ1-1 . TRBV7-9 CASQIPEAFF TGTGCCAGCCAGATCCCTGAAGCTTTCTTT
. TRBJ1-1 . TRBV13 CASSLKDTFNTEAFF TGTGCCAGCAGTCTTAAGGACACCTTCAACACTGAAGCTTTCTTT
. TRBJ2-2 once TRBV2 CATAYSYANTGELFF TGTGCCACGGCATACAGTTACGCGAACACCGGGGAGCTGTTTTTT
. TRBJ2-6 . TRBV7-8 CASCRGSVGSGANVLTF TGTGCCAGCTGCCGGGGTTCGGTAGGATCTGGGGCCAACGTCCTGACTTTC
TRBD2 TRBJ2-7 few TRBV2 CANSGGPRSYEQYF TGTGCCAACTCGGGAGGGCCCCGCTCCTACGAGCAGTACTTC
. TRBJ1-5 few TRBV28 CASSLGSNQPQHF TGTGCCAGCAGCTTGGGCTCCAATCAGCCCCAGCATTTT
TRBD1 TRBJ2-7 few TRBV29-1 CSVVQGARGEQYF TGCAGCGTTGTACAGGGGGCAAGGGGCGAGCAGTACTTC
. TRBJ2-1 . TRBV14 CASSQFRGYNEQFF TGTGCCAGCAGCCAATTTCGAGGTTACAATGAGCAGTTCTTC
TRBD2 TRBJ2-1 . TRBV13 CASSSGTSGDNEQFF TGTGCCAGCAGCTCCGGGACTAGCGGAGACAATGAGCAGTTCTTC
TRBD1 TRBJ1-4 . TRBV7-9 CASSDDRGTREKLFF TGTGCCAGCAGCGATGACAGGGGGACGAGGGAAAAACTGTTTTTT
TRBD2 TRBJ2-2 . TRBV6-1 CAISEVPGAGAGELFF TGTGCCATCAGTGAGGTCCCAGGAGCGGGGGCCGGGGAGCTGTTTTTT
TRBD1 TRBJ1-6 . TRBV27 CASSLRGGAYNSPLHF TGTGCCAGCAGTTTAAGAGGGGGCGCATATAATTCACCCCTCCACTTT
TRBD1 TRBJ2-6 once TRBV7-9 CASSALGQGVSAGANVLTF TGTGCCAGCAGCGCCTTGGGACAGGGTGTTTCAGCTGGGGCCAACGTCCTGACTTTC
TRBD2 TRBJ2-1 few TRBV18 CASSLLAGGSSYNEQFF TGTGCCAGCTCACTCCTAGCGGGGGGGAGCTCCTACAATGAGCAGTTCTTC
. TRBJ2-5 few TRBV5-1 CASSLYAAIGETQYF TGCGCCAGCAGCTTGTACGCGGCTATCGGGGAGACCCAGTACTTC
. TRBJ1-1 . TRBV5-6 CASIQTGLTEAFF TGTGCCAGCATACAGACAGGTTTGACTGAAGCTTTCTTT
. TRBJ2-5 . TRBV19 CASSIGTASLETQYF TGTGCCAGTAGTATAGGGACGGCTAGCTTGGAGACCCAGTACTTC